These 32 T cell receptor beta chains came from one sample sequenced in a study of blood T cell repertoires in COVID-19. Sequencing used immunoSEQ multiplex PCR; TCRdb keeps in-frame clones, though not all of them. Of 60,000 to 85,000 clones in the sample, approximately 78% were seen once. The sample was peripheral blood. All receptors come from a woman aged 60-75 years with acute or convalescent COVID-19.

This clone was counted a single time. The chain joins TRBV7-6 to TRBJ2-1; TRBD1 is a possible D gene (5 bases). Trimming pared 2 bases from V and 6 bases from J, leaving 11 bases between. Germline assignment: CDR1 SGHVS and CDR2 FNYEAQ. This CDR3 region has 14 residues. Written as DNA, the CDR3 is TGTGCCAGCAGCTTAAGCAGGGTCGGCAATGAGCAGTTCTTC. Protein product: CASSLSRVGNEQFF.

A few counts support this clone. This sequence joins TRBV19 and TRBJ1-2; weak D call: TRBD1 (6 bases). Trimming stripped 8 bases from V and 8 bases from J, with 15 bases between. The CDR3 runs to 12 residues. The germline gives CDR1 LNHDA, CDR2 SQIVND (reference sequence). CDR3 loop: CASFGGGGGYTF. The CDR3 region has the DNA TGTGCCAGTTTTGGCGGGGGCGGCGGCTACACCTTC. The complete variable domain, with remaining parts taken from reference TRBV19 and TRBJ1-2, reads DGGITQSPKYLFRKEGQNVTLSCEQNLNHDAMYWYRQDPGQGLRLIYYSQIVNDFQKGDIAEGYSVSREKKESFPLTVTSAQKNPTAFYLCASFGGGGGYTFGSGTRLTVV.

This clone occurred once. The sample contains more than one DNA sequence encoding this CDR3. The chain uses TRBV3-1 (or the pseudogene TRBV3-2) and TRBJ2-1, with a possible D match to TRBD2 (6 bases). Germline values: CDR1 LGHDT, CDR2 YNNKEL (reference sequence). This CDR3 has 13 residues. The germline V and J ends were trimmed by 3 bases and 3 bases, with 6 bases remaining between them. CDR3 sequence reads: CASSQRGYNEQFF. The DNA for the CDR3 is TGTGCCAGCAGCCAGCGGGGCTACAATGAGCAGTTCTTC.

V is TRBV7-9 and J is TRBJ2-3, with a tentative D call TRBD2 (5 bases). The V and J ends lost 4 bases and 9 bases respectively, with 14 bases between them. The CDR3 sequence is 13 residues long. Germline lookup yields CDR1 SEHNR and CDR2 FQNEAQ (reference sequence). This CDR3 is CASSWILGETQYF. CDR3 in DNA: TGTGCCAGCAGCTGGATACTAGGCGAAACGCAGTATTTT.

V usage is TRBV4-2 and J usage is TRBJ1-2, with 7 bases aligning to TRBD1. V shed 2 bases, J shed 4 bases, and the junction held 22 bases outside the gene matches. In germline, CDR1 is LGHNA, CDR2 YNFKEQ. This CDR3 contains 20 residues. Here the CDR3 DNA reads TGTGCCAGCAGCCAACTTATTTCTTTTGGCCGGGACAGCATTGTCTATGGCTACACCTTC. Amino acid sequence: CASSQLISFGRDSIVYGYTF.

V and J are TRBV5-6 and TRBJ1-1; D is ambiguous. CDR3 size: 14 residues. V lost 5 bases and J lost 4, with 15 bases in between. Per the germline V gene, CDR1 is SGHDT and CDR2 is YYEEEE. CDR3 DNA: TGTGCCAGCAGTTTCCTTGGAGAGGGCACTGAAGCTTTCTTT. Translating it yields CASSFLGEGTEAFF.

The chain recombines TRBV7-2 with TRBJ2-1; TRBD1 might be the D (5 bases). The length of the CDR3 is 18 residues. Trimming took off 5 bases at V and 0 bases at J, with 20 bases between the two ends. Germline V lookup: CDR1 SGHTA, CDR2 FQGNSA. This CDR3 is CASSQSSMGRHSYNEQFF. The CDR3, as DNA: TGTGCCAGCAGCCAGTCCTCTATGGGGCGCCACTCCTACAATGAGCAGTTCTTC. Together with reference TRBV7-2 and TRBJ2-1, the CDR3 gives the full variable domain: GAGVSQSPSNKVTEKGKDVELRCDPISGHTALYWYRQSLGQGLEFLIYFQGNSAPDKSGLPSDRFSAERTGGSVSTLTIQRTQQEDSAVYLCASSQSSMGRHSYNEQFFGPGTRLTVL.

The chain recombines TRBV20-1 with TRBJ2-1; no clear D. CDR3 length equals 11 residues. Germline-derived CDR1 and CDR2 are DFQATT and SNEGSKA (reference sequence). V was shortened by 3 bases and J by 10 bases, with 10 bases between the two germline ends. The CDR3 protein is CSARYTMEQFF. The CDR3 DNA reads TGCAGTGCTAGGTACACAATGGAGCAGTTCTTC.

This clone appeared many times. The germline gene is not matched at one end of the junction; a read error may be the cause. The chain's CDR3 is CASREERTGREPNTEAFF. The CDR3 nucleotides are TGTGCCAGCAGAGAAGAAAGGACAGGGAGAGAACCAAACACTGAAGCTTTCTTT. The rearrangement joins TRBV2 to TRBJ1-1; TRBD1 matches 8 bases. The CDR3 consists of 18 residues. Germline-derived CDR1 and CDR2 are SNHLY and FYNNEI.

The CDR3 loop reads CASSGGGAFRTEAFF. CDR3 nucleotides: TGTGCCAGCAGCGGAGGAGGGGCTTTCCGCACTGAAGCTTTCTTT. This rearrangement joins TRBV9 to TRBJ1-1, with TRBD1 as a possible D gene (5 bases). Germline values: CDR1 SGDLS, CDR2 YYNGEE. CDR3 length: 15 amino acids. The V gene lost 3 bases and the J gene lost 4 bases, with 16 bases spanning the gap.

The chain uses TRBV7-3 and TRBJ1-3; 7 bases are a match to TRBD1. The CDR3 totals 15 residues. With V trimmed by 2 bases and J by 2 bases, 3 bases remained unmatched. Germline CDR1 and CDR2: SGHTA and FQGTGA. In DNA, the CDR3 is TGTGCCAGCAGCTTAGACAGGGTCGCTGGAAACACCATATATTTT. It is translated as CASSLDRVAGNTIYF.

The V and J genes are TRBV5-1 and TRBJ2-7; D unresolved. The CDR3 is 11 residues long. Germline loops: CDR1 SGHRS, CDR2 YFSETQ. V lost 0 bases and J lost 5, with 3 bases in between. This CDR3 reads CASSLANEQYF. Written as DNA, the CDR3 is TGCGCCAGCAGCTTGGCCAACGAGCAGTACTTC.

This clone was observed a handful of times. This rearrangement joins TRBV5-4 to TRBJ2-2, with a weak D call TRBD1 (5 bases). The CDR3 extends over 14 amino acids. The germline V gene has CDR1 SGHNT and CDR2 YYREEE (reference sequence). V dropped 4 bases and J dropped 1 base, with 8 bases sitting between them. The CDR3 reads CASSRGQNTGELFF. DNA of the CDR3: TGTGCCAGCAGCAGAGGACAGAACACCGGGGAGCTGTTTTTT.

CDR3 loop: CASSQASNEKLFF. The CDR3, as DNA: TGTGCCAGCAGCCAAGCCTCGAATGAAAAACTGTTTTTT. The rearrangement links TRBV3-1 (or the pseudogene TRBV3-2) to TRBJ1-4; no clear D. The CDR3 is 13 residues long. CDR1 is LGHDT and CDR2 is YNNKEL in the germline V gene (reference sequence). The germline V and J ends were trimmed by 1 base and 5 bases, with 5 bases remaining between them.

This clone was counted a few times. The rearrangement joins TRBV28 to TRBJ1-1, with D possibly TRBD1 on 6 matching bases. Trimming left V 5 bases short and J 8 bases short, with 21 bases between. Germline-derived CDR1 and CDR2 are MDHEN and SYDVKM. The CDR3 runs to 15 residues. The DNA of the CDR3 is TGTGCCAGCAGTCCCCTTGGGGGGGCAGGTATCGAAGCTTTCTTT. Protein sequence: CASSPLGGAGIEAFF.

The genes are TRBV7-9 and TRBJ1-1; D unresolved. The CDR3 is 15 amino acids. Trimming pared 2 bases from V and 0 bases from J, leaving 10 bases between. Germline loops: CDR1 SEHNR, CDR2 FQNEAQ (reference sequence). DNA for the CDR3: TGTGCCAGCAGCTTATCTTATAGCCTGAACACTGAAGCTTTCTTT. This gives the protein CASSLSYSLNTEAFF.

J is TRBJ2-1 and V is TRBV7-9; TRBD1 is a possible D gene (5 bases). With 1 base removed from V and 1 base from J, the gap between germline ends came to 5 bases. In germline, CDR1 is SEHNR, CDR2 FQNEAQ (reference sequence). The CDR3 loop spans 14 amino acids. CDR3 amino acids: CASSLDRSYNEQFF. CDR3 nucleotide sequence: TGTGCCAGCAGCTTAGACAGGTCCTACAATGAGCAGTTCTTC.

The J gene is TRBJ1-2, the V gene TRBV7-9; TRBD1 matches at 9 bases. Trimming cost V 6 bases and J 5 bases; bases outside gene matches: 4. CDR3 length: 13 residues. Germline CDR1 reads SEHNR; CDR2 reads FQNEAQ (reference sequence). CDR3 protein: CASRRGQGYGYTF. The DNA of the CDR3 is TGTGCCAGCAGGAGGGGACAGGGTTATGGCTACACCTTC.

This chain joins TRBV2 and TRBJ1-5; possible D gene TRBD1, 5 bases. There are 13 residues in the CDR3. Germline V gene lookup returns CDR1 SNHLY and CDR2 FYNNEI. V lost 8 bases, J lost 3 bases, and 11 bases lay in between. This CDR3 is CASSRDFNQPQHF. The DNA of the CDR3 is TGTGCCAGCTCCCGGGACTTCAATCAGCCCCAGCATTTT.

A single count supports this clone. The rearrangement uses TRBV28 and TRBJ2-2; D remains ambiguous. The germline V gene has CDR1 MDHEN and CDR2 SYDVKM. V was cut by 2 bases and J by 4 bases, with 11 bases left in between. CDR3 length: 15 residues. This chain's CDR3 is CASSLQILLTGELFF. DNA for the CDR3: TGTGCCAGCAGTTTACAAATACTGCTCACCGGGGAGCTGTTTTTT.

J is TRBJ2-7 and V is TRBV5-5, with D possibly being TRBD1 (5 bases). Looked up from germline, CDR1 is SGHKS and CDR2 is YYEKEE (reference sequence). Trimming shortened V by 2 bases and J by 4 bases, and 13 bases separated the two germline ends. The CDR3 loop spans 14 amino acids. CDR3 region: CASSFLGAAYEQYV. The CDR3 DNA is TGTGCCAGCAGCTTTCTAGGGGCCGCTTACGAGCAGTACGTC.

The rearrangement joins TRBV28 to TRBJ2-4; 9 nucleotides agree with TRBD1. This CDR3 contains 14 residues. Germline V gene lookup returns CDR1 MDHEN and CDR2 SYDVKM. The V and J ends lost 6 bases and 4 bases, in that order; junction bases with no gene match: 4. In DNA, the CDR3 is TGTGCCAGCAGCCGGACAGGGGTTAAAAACATTCAGTACTTC. This sequence encodes CASSRTGVKNIQYF.

The chain employs TRBV15 and TRBJ2-1; possibly TRBD1 for D (5 bases). This CDR3 has 16 residues. Germline CDR1 and CDR2: LNHNV and YYDKDF (reference sequence). The V gene lost 3 bases and the J gene lost 1 base, with 13 bases spanning the gap. CDR3 nucleotides: TGTGCCACCAGCAGTGCGAAGGGGTTTTCCTACAATGAGCAGTTCTTC. It translates to CATSSAKGFSYNEQFF. The full variable domain, its missing parts supplied by reference TRBV15 and TRBJ2-1, is DAMVIQNPRYQVTQFGKPVTLSCSQTLNHNVMYWYQQKSSQAPKLLFHYYDKDFNNEADTPDNFQSRRPNTSFCFLDIRSPGLGDTAMYLCATSSAKGFSYNEQFFGPGTRLTVL.

The V and J genes are TRBV5-6 and TRBJ1-5; D is undetermined. Germline V gives CDR1 SGHDT, CDR2 YYEEEE. The CDR3 is made up of 17 amino acids. The V end lost 4 bases, the J end lost 5 bases, and 22 bases lay between the germline ends. CDR3 coding DNA: TGTGCCAGCAGCGAATTGGAGGGCGGATCACGAGATCAGCCCCAGCATTTT. This encodes CASSELEGGSRDQPQHF. The full variable domain, its missing parts supplied by reference TRBV5-6 and TRBJ1-5, is DAGVTQSPTHLIKTRGQQVTLRCSPKSGHDTVSWYQQALGQGPQFIFQYYEEEERQRGNFPDRFSGHQFPNYSSELNVNALLLGDSALYLCASSELEGGSRDQPQHFGDGTRLSIL.

The V and J genes are TRBV7-2 and TRBJ1-2, with TRBD1 matching over 9 bases. CDR1 SGHTA and CDR2 FQGNSA come from the germline V gene. V trimming: 4 bases; J trimming: 7 bases; junction bases outside the gene matches: 7. The CDR3 sequence is 14 residues long. CDR3 in amino acids: CASSYNRGPSGYTF. The CDR3 region has the DNA TGTGCCAGCAGCTACAACAGGGGGCCGAGTGGCTACACCTTC. Complete variable domain (other parts from reference TRBV7-2 and TRBJ1-2): GAGVSQSPSNKVTEKGKDVELRCDPISGHTALYWYRQSLGQGLEFLIYFQGNSAPDKSGLPSDRFSAERTGGSVSTLTIQRTQQEDSAVYLCASSYNRGPSGYTFGSGTRLTVV.

V is TRBV18 and J is TRBJ2-7, with D tentatively TRBD1 (5 bases). The V gene's germline CDR1 is KGHSH and CDR2 LQKENI. This CDR3 has 15 residues. V lost 2 bases, J lost 0 bases, and 11 bases lay in between. DNA for the CDR3: TGTGCCAGCTCACCATCAGGGCTCAGCTCCTACGAGCAGTACTTC. Its protein is CASSPSGLSSYEQYF.

The V gene is TRBV12-3 or TRBV12-4, the J gene TRBJ1-2, with a possible D match to TRBD1 (5 bases). V dropped 6 bases and J dropped 8 bases, with 16 bases sitting between them. CDR3 length: 13 residues. The CDR3 protein is CASRRGDSNGYTF. The CDR3 DNA sequence: TGTGCCAGCAGGCGGGGGGACTCTAACGGCTACACCTTC.

The rearrangement links TRBV6-6 to TRBJ1-1; D may be TRBD1 (5 bases). This CDR3 contains 13 residues. Trimming took 4 bases from V and 7 from J, leaving 13 bases between them. The germline V gene has CDR1 MNHNY and CDR2 SVGAGI (reference sequence). The CDR3 nucleotides read TGTGCCAGCAGTTCCTTCCAGGGAAGTGAAGCTTTCTTT. It codes for CASSSFQGSEAFF.

This chain joins TRBV18 and TRBJ2-7, with D possibly matching TRBD1 (6 bases). Germline CDR1 and CDR2: KGHSH and LQKENI. The length of the CDR3 is 14 residues. V was clipped by 0 bases and J by 2 bases, with 8 bases between them. The chain's CDR3 is CASSPPGATYEQYF. CDR3 nucleotide sequence: TGTGCCAGCTCACCACCGGGGGCGACCTACGAGCAGTACTTC.

The chain combines TRBV7-9 with TRBJ1-1; 9 bases align to TRBD1. Germline loops: CDR1 SEHNR, CDR2 FQNEAQ (reference sequence). V lost 6 bases, J lost 0 bases, and 8 bases stayed unmatched. There are 16 residues in the CDR3. The CDR3 reads CASRPDRGRMNTEAFF. Here the CDR3 DNA reads TGTGCCAGCAGGCCGGACAGGGGCCGGATGAACACTGAAGCTTTCTTT.

This clone was counted a few times. This chain joins TRBV5-4 and TRBJ1-1; D is perhaps TRBD1 (6 bases). The CDR3 is made up of 15 amino acids. Trimming removed 4 bases at V and 0 bases at J, with 13 bases between. In germline, CDR1 is SGHNT, CDR2 YYREEE (reference sequence). CDR3 sequence: CASSPGRQVNTEAFF. The DNA for the CDR3 is TGTGCCAGCAGCCCGGGACGACAGGTGAACACTGAAGCTTTCTTT.

The chain is built from TRBV10-1 and TRBJ2-3, with a possible D match to TRBD1 (6 bases). This CDR3 is 13 amino acids long. CDR1 WNHNN and CDR2 SYGVQD come from the germline V gene (reference sequence). The germline V and J ends were trimmed by 0 bases and 8 bases, with 9 bases remaining between them. The CDR3 loop is CASSESGQSTQYF. The CDR3 coding sequence is TGCGCCAGCAGTGAGTCAGGACAGAGTACGCAGTATTTT.